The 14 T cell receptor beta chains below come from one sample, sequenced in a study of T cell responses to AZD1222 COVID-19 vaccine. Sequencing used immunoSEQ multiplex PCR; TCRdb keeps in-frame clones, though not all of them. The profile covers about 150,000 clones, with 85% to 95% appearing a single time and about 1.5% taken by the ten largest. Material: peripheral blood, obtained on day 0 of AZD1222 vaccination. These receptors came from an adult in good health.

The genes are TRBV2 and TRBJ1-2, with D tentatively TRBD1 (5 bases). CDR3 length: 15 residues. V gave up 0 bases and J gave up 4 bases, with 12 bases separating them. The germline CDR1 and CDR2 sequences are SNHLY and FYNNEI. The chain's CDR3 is CASSEALRDGYGYTF. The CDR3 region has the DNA TGTGCCAGCAGTGAAGCGCTCCGGGACGGCTATGGCTACACCTTC. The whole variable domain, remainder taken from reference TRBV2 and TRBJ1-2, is EPEVTQTPSHQVTQMGQEVILRCVPISNHLYFYWYRQILGQKVEFLVSFYNNEISEKSEIFDDQFSVERPDGSNFTLKIRSTKLEDSAMYFCASSEALRDGYGYTFGSGTRLTVV.

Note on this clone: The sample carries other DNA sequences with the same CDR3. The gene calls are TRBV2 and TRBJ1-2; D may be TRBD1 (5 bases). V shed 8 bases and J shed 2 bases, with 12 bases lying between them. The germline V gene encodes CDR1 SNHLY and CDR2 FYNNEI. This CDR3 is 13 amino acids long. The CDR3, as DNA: TGTGCCAGCCTAACCGGGACCAACTATGGCTACACCTTC. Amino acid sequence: CASLTGTNYGYTF.

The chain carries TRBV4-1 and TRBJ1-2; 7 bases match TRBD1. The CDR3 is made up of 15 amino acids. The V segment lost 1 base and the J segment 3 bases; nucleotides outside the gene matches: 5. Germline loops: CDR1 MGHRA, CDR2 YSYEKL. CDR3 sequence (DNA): TGCGCCAGCAGCCAAGGGGCAGGGGGTGACTATGGCTACACCTTC. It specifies CASSQGAGGDYGYTF.

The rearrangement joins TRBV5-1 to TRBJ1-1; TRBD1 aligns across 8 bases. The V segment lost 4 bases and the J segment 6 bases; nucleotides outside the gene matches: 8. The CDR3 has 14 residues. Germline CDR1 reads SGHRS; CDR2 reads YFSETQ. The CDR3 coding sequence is TGCGCCAGCAGCCCCGACAGGGGACGAGCTGAAGCTTTCTTT. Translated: CASSPDRGRAEAFF.

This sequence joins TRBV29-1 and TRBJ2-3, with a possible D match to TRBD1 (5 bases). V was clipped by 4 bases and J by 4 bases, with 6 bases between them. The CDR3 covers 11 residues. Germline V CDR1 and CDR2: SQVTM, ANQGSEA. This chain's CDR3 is CSVGGADTQYF. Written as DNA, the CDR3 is TGCAGCGTTGGGGGCGCAGATACGCAGTATTTT.

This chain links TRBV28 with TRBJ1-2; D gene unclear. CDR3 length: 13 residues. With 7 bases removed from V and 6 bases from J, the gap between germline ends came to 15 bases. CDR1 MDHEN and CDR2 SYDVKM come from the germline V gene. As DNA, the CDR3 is TGTGCCAGCACCCCGGGCAGGAGCCATGGCTACACCTTC. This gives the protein CASTPGRSHGYTF.

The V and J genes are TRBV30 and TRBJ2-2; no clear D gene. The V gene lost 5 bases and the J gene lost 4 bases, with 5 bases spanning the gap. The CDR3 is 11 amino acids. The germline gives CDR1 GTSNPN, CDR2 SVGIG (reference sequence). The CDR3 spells CAWDPTGELFF. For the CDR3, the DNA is TGTGCCTGGGACCCCACCGGGGAGCTGTTTTTT.

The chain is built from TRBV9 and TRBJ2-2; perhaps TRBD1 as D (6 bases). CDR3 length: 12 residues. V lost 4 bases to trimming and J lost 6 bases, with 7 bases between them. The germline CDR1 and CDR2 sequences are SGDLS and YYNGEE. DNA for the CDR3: TGTGCCAGCAGCAACAGGGCCGGGGAGCTGTTTTTT. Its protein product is CASSNRAGELFF.

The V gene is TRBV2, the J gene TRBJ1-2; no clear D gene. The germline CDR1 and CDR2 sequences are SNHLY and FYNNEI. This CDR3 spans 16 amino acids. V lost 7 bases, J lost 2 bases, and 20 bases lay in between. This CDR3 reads CASIDPPGRRNYGYTF. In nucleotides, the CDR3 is TGTGCCAGCATAGACCCCCCCGGGAGACGAAACTATGGCTACACCTTC.

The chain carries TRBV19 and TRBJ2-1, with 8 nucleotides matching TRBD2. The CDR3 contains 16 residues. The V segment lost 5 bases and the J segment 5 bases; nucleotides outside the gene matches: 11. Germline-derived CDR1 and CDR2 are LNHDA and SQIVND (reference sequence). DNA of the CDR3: TGTGCCAGTAGTCCCCAAGGCGCGGGAGGTGACAATGAGCAGTTCTTC. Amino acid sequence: CASSPQGAGGDNEQFF.

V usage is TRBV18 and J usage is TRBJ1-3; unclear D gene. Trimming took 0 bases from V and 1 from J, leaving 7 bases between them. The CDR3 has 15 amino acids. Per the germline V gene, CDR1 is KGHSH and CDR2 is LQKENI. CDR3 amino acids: CASSPPSRSGNTIYF. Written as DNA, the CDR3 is TGTGCCAGCTCACCACCGAGCCGGTCTGGAAACACCATATATTTT.

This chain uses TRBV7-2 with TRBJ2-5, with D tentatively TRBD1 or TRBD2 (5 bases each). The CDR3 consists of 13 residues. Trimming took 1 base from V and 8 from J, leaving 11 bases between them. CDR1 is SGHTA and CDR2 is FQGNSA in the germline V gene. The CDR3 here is CASSLGGSGTQYF. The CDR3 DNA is TGTGCCAGCAGCTTAGGGGGGTCAGGAACCCAGTACTTC.

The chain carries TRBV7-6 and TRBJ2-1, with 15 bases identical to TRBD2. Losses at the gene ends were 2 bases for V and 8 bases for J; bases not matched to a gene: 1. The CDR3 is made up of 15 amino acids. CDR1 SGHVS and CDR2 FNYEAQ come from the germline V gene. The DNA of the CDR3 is TGTGCCAGCAGCTTATGGACTAGCGGGGGGGATGAGCAGTTCTTC. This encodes CASSLWTSGGDEQFF.

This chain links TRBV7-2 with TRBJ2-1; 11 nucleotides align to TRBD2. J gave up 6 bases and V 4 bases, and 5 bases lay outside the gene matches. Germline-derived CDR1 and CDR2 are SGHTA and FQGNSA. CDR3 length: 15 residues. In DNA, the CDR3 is TGTGCCAGCAGCTCGATAGCGGGAGGGGGCAATGAGCAGTTCTTC. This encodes CASSSIAGGGNEQFF.